A single sample is the source of the 26 T cell receptor beta chains below, sequenced in a study of T cell responses to AZD1222 COVID-19 vaccine. The assay was immunoSEQ multiplex PCR, and TCRdb's table has in-frame clones only and misses some. In the table there are 78,000 or so clones, roughly 75% of which are singletons. The specimen comprised peripheral blood, sampled 28 days after the second AZD1222 dose. All receptors derive from an adult who received the AZD1222 COVID-19 vaccine.

This clone was detected only a few times. The CDR3 DNA is TGCGCCAGCAGTGTTGGGACAGGGGGGAACACTGAAGCTTTCTTT. Translated: CASSVGTGGNTEAFF. V and J are TRBV5-1 and TRBJ1-1, with TRBD1 identical over 11 bases. J gave up 1 base and V 5 bases, and 4 bases lay outside the gene matches. This CDR3 is 15 amino acids long. Germline lookup yields CDR1 SGHRS and CDR2 YFSETQ.

The V gene is TRBV11-2, the J gene TRBJ2-2; 11 nucleotides line up with TRBD2. Germline trimming cut 3 bases from V and 3 bases from J; bases unmatched to any gene: 0. Germline CDR1 SGHAT, CDR2 FQNNGV. There are 15 residues in the CDR3. The CDR3: CASSFSGGDTGELFF. The DNA for the CDR3 is TGTGCCAGCAGCTTTAGCGGGGGGGACACCGGGGAGCTGTTTTTT.

CDR3 nucleotide sequence: TGCAGCGTTATAGCCACAGACTTACACTCTGGAAACACCATATATTTT. It is translated as CSVIATDLHSGNTIYF. The V gene is TRBV29-1, the J gene TRBJ1-3, with D unclear. Germline V lookup: CDR1 SQVTM, CDR2 ANQGSEA. Trimming left V 5 bases short and J 0 bases short, with 17 bases between. The CDR3 extends over 16 amino acids.

The gene calls are TRBV28 and TRBJ1-2, with D unresolved. Germline CDR1 reads MDHEN; CDR2 reads SYDVKM. Between the trimmed V and J ends, which lost 5 bases and 5 bases, there was a span of 15 bases. The CDR3 has 14 residues. CDR3 nucleotide sequence: TGTGCCAGCAGTATGGTGGAGGCCCGGTATGGCTACACCTTC. As protein: CASSMVEARYGYTF.

The V gene is TRBV2, the J gene TRBJ1-2, with D perhaps TRBD1 (6 bases). The CDR3 totals 15 residues. The V gene lost 1 base and the J gene lost 5 bases, with 14 bases spanning the gap. Germline loops: CDR1 SNHLY, CDR2 FYNNEI. The CDR3 is CASSEGGGVTYGYTF. The CDR3 nucleotides read TGTGCCAGCAGTGAAGGCGGGGGCGTGACGTATGGCTACACCTTC.

The V and J genes are TRBV28 and TRBJ1-4; 10 bases match TRBD1. The germline CDR1 and CDR2 sequences are MDHEN and SYDVKM. This CDR3 contains 16 residues. Trimming took 2 bases from V and 15 from J; bases not matched to a gene: 15. CDR3 coding DNA: TGTGCCAGCAGTTTAAGTGGGACAGGGGCCCAATCGATAATGTTTTTT. Its translation is CASSLSGTGAQSIMFF.

The gene calls are TRBV4-1 and TRBJ1-1; D might be TRBD1 (5 bases). This CDR3 region has 15 residues. V lost 2 bases, J lost 4 bases, and 14 bases lay in between. CDR1 is MGHRA and CDR2 is YSYEKL in the germline V gene. The CDR3, as DNA: TGCGCCAGCAGCCAAACAGCCGACAGTGTCACTGAAGCTTTCTTT. It codes for CASSQTADSVTEAFF.

The rearrangement joins TRBV9 to TRBJ2-5; 8 bases agree with TRBD2. The germline V gene has CDR1 SGDLS and CDR2 YYNGEE. The CDR3 extends over 16 amino acids. The J segment lost 2 bases and the V segment lost 1 base, leaving 7 bases of the junction unmatched. The CDR3 region has the DNA TGTGCCAGCAGCGTATCACCGCCGGGGGGGCAAGAGACCCAGTACTTC. It translates to CASSVSPPGGQETQYF.

The rearrangement links TRBV14 to TRBJ1-6; TRBD1 agrees at 10 bases. Unmatched junction bases numbered 10, after V lost 4 bases and J lost 10 bases. The CDR3 length is 16 residues. Germline-derived CDR1 and CDR2 are SGHDN and FVKESK. DNA of the CDR3: TGTGCCAGCAGCCGCGGAACCGGGACAGGGGCCTCACCCCTCCACTTT. This encodes CASSRGTGTGASPLHF.

The rearrangement joins TRBV2 to TRBJ2-2; D uncertain. V lost 1 base to trimming and J lost 4 bases, with 10 bases between them. The CDR3 loop spans 15 amino acids. CDR1 SNHLY and CDR2 FYNNEI come from the germline V gene. The CDR3 loop is CASSEGIGVTGELFF. DNA for the CDR3: TGTGCCAGCAGTGAAGGGATCGGTGTCACCGGGGAGCTGTTTTTT.

The rearrangement links TRBV5-1 to TRBJ1-6; TRBD1 is a possible D gene (5 bases). With 4 bases removed from V and 7 bases from J, the gap between germline ends came to 18 bases. In germline, CDR1 is SGHRS, CDR2 YFSETQ. This CDR3 comprises 16 residues. The CDR3 is CASSTTGNGINSPLHF. CDR3 coding DNA: TGCGCCAGCAGCACAACAGGAAACGGGATAAATTCACCCCTCCACTTT.

V and J are TRBV10-3 and TRBJ2-1, with D unresolved. CDR3 length: 15 amino acids. V was shortened by 5 bases and J by 0 bases, with 11 bases between the two germline ends. Germline V gene data show CDR1 as ENHRY and CDR2 as SYGVKD. The CDR3 loop reads CAISLVENSYNEQFF. CDR3 bases: TGTGCCATCAGTTTAGTGGAAAACTCCTACAATGAGCAGTTCTTC.

V gene TRBV7-6 combines with J gene TRBJ1-1; possibly TRBD1 for D (6 bases). The CDR3 extends over 17 amino acids. V was clipped by 0 bases and J by 0 bases, with 14 bases between them. The germline gives CDR1 SGHVS, CDR2 FNYEAQ. The CDR3 sequence: CASSLAPQGSMNTEAFF. In DNA, the CDR3 is TGTGCCAGCAGCTTAGCCCCACAGGGCAGTATGAACACTGAAGCTTTCTTT.

This clone came up a few times. The CDR3, as DNA: TGTGCCAGCAGCTTAAATCCTAGCGGGATCTCAGATACGCAGTATTTT. Translated, it gives CASSLNPSGISDTQYF. This sequence joins TRBV7-3 and TRBJ2-3; TRBD2 matches 9 bases. In germline, CDR1 is SGHTA, CDR2 FQGTGA. V lost 1 base and J lost 4; bases outside the gene matches: 6. The CDR3 sequence is 16 residues long.

The table lists this clone with a few counts. The gene calls are TRBV19 and TRBJ2-4; TRBD2 aligns across 7 bases. The J segment lost 7 bases and the V segment lost 5 bases, leaving 8 bases of the junction unmatched. CDR3 length: 14 amino acids. CDR1 LNHDA and CDR2 SQIVND come from the germline V gene (reference sequence). CDR3 residues: CASSFASGPNIQYF. In nucleotides, the CDR3 is TGTGCCAGTAGTTTTGCTAGCGGACCGAACATTCAGTACTTC.

The chain is built from TRBV6-1 and TRBJ2-7; D tentatively reads TRBD1 or TRBD2 (5 bases each). CDR1 and CDR2 (germline): MNHNS, SASEGT. The CDR3 has 15 residues. V lost 0 bases and J lost 2, with 11 bases in between. The CDR3 loop is CASSEAFRGPYEQYF. CDR3 DNA sequence: TGTGCCAGCAGTGAAGCATTCCGGGGCCCCTACGAGCAGTACTTC.

The chain has TRBV19 and TRBJ1-2; D not certain. This CDR3 is built from 13 residues. CDR1 and CDR2 from the germline V gene are LNHDA and SQIVND (reference sequence). V was pared by 5 bases and J by 5 bases, with 12 bases between. The CDR3 spells CASSSRTEYGYTF. Written as DNA, the CDR3 is TGTGCCAGTAGTTCGAGGACGGAGTATGGCTACACCTTC.

The chain employs TRBV7-2 and TRBJ1-1, with D hard to call. The germline V and J ends were trimmed by 5 bases and 0 bases, with 4 bases remaining between them. The germline gives CDR1 SGHTA, CDR2 FQGNSA. The CDR3 spans 12 residues. As DNA, the CDR3 is TGTGCCAGCAGCCTGATGAACACTGAAGCTTTCTTT. Translation gives CASSLMNTEAFF.

The rearrangement uses TRBV12-3 or TRBV12-4 and TRBJ2-7; no reliable D call. Trimming shortened V by 5 bases and J by 4 bases, and 9 bases separated the two germline ends. This CDR3 is 12 amino acids long. CDR3 loop: CASSPYGYEQYF. CDR3 coding DNA: TGTGCCAGCAGTCCCTATGGGTACGAGCAGTACTTC.

This sequence joins TRBV9 and TRBJ2-7; D is uncertain. Germline V gives CDR1 SGDLS, CDR2 YYNGEE. The germline V and J ends were trimmed by 0 bases and 6 bases, with 10 bases remaining between them. This CDR3 comprises 13 residues. The CDR3: CASSVGSLGEQYF. The CDR3 region has the DNA TGTGCCAGCAGCGTAGGGTCTCTCGGCGAGCAGTACTTC.

The rearrangement links TRBV19 to TRBJ2-4, with 13 bases fitting TRBD2. The ends lost 8 bases at V and 9 bases at J; junction bases unmatched: 13. CDR1 is LNHDA and CDR2 is SQIVND in the germline V gene (reference sequence). The CDR3 extends over 16 amino acids. The CDR3 DNA reads TGTGCCAGTGCTCGGACTAGCGGGAGAGATATCGGCATTCAGTACTTC. It is translated as CASARTSGRDIGIQYF.

The chain carries TRBV2 and TRBJ1-6; 9 bases match TRBD1. There are 12 residues in the CDR3. Germline V CDR1 and CDR2: SNHLY, FYNNEI. V lost 8 bases to trimming and J lost 16 bases; unmatched junction nucleotides: 9. CDR3 in amino acids: CASGVNRGLLHF. The CDR3, as DNA: TGTGCCAGCGGCGTGAACAGGGGGCTTCTCCACTTT. The whole variable domain, remainder taken from reference TRBV2 and TRBJ1-6, is EPEVTQTPSHQVTQMGQEVILRCVPISNHLYFYWYRQILGQKVEFLVSFYNNEISEKSEIFDDQFSVERPDGSNFTLKIRSTKLEDSAMYFCASGVNRGLLHFGNGTRLTVT.

This chain connects TRBV24-1 to TRBJ2-7, with a tentative D call TRBD1 (6 bases). The CDR3 runs 13 residues. Deletions cut 4 bases from V and 1 base from J, with 7 bases between. CDR1 and CDR2 from the germline V gene are KGHDR and SFDVKD. The CDR3 loop reads CATSDGQSYEQYF. Here the CDR3 DNA reads TGTGCCACCAGTGACGGACAGTCCTACGAGCAGTACTTC.

The chain couples TRBV15 to TRBJ2-5, with D perhaps TRBD1 (5 bases). Between the trimmed V and J ends, which lost 3 bases and 3 bases, there was a span of 11 bases. Germline V gene data show CDR1 as LNHNV and CDR2 as YYDKDF (reference sequence). The CDR3 contains 14 residues. CDR3 bases: TGTGCCACCAGCAGTTACCTAGGGGAAGAGACCCAGTACTTC. Residues: CATSSYLGEETQYF.

This chain links TRBV11-2 with TRBJ2-7, with TRBD1 as a possible D gene (5 bases). The CDR3 contains 13 residues. From germline, CDR1 is SGHAT and CDR2 FQNNGV. Trimming removed 0 bases at V and 4 bases at J, with 7 bases between. This chain's CDR3 is CASSLDPGYEQYF. In DNA form, the CDR3 reads TGTGCCAGCAGCTTAGACCCAGGGTACGAGCAGTACTTC.

The chain uses TRBV28 and TRBJ2-1; weak D call: TRBD2 (6 bases). Germline V CDR1 and CDR2: MDHEN, SYDVKM. V dropped 6 bases and J dropped 3 bases, with 15 bases sitting between them. This CDR3 spans 15 amino acids. DNA of the CDR3: TGTGCCAGCAGCGCTACTGGGGGGTTCTACAATGAGCAGTTCTTC. Translated: CASSATGGFYNEQFF.